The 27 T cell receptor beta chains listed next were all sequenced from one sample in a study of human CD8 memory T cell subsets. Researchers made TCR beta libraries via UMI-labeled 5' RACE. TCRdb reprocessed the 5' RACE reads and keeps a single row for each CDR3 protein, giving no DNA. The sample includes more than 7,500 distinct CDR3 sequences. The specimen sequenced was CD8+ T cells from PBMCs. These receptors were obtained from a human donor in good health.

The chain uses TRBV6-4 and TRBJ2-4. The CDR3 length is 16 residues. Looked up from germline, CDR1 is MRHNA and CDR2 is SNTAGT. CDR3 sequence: CASSLNGPMTKNIQYF.

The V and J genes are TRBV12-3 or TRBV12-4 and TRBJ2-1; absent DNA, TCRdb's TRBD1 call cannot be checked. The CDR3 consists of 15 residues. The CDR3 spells CASSPGTGGYNEQFF.

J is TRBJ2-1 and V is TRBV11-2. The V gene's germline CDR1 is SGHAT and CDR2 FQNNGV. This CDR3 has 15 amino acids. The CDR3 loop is CASSLDSSSYNEQFF. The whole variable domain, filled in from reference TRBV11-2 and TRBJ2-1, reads EAGVAQSPRYKIIEKRQSVAFWCNPISGHATLYWYQQILGQGPKLLIQFQNNGVVDDSQLPKDRFSAERLKGVDSTLKIQPAKLEDSAVYLCASSLDSSSYNEQFFGPGTRLTVL.

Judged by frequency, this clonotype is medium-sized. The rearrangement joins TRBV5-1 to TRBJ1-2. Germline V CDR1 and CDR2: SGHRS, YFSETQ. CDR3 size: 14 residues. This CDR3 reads CASSLEVANYGYTF.

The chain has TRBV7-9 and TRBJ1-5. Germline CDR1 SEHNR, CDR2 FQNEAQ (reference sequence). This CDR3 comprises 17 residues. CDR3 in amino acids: CASSRGPDWYSNQPQHF.

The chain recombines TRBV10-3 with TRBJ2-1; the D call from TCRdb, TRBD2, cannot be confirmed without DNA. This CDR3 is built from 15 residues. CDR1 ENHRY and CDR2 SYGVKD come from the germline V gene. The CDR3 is CAISATSGVNNEQFF.

The CDR3 reads CATSSRRGETQYF. The chain employs TRBV15 and TRBJ2-5; the TCRdb call, TRBD2, lacks DNA for checking. The V gene's germline CDR1 is LNHNV and CDR2 YYDKDF (reference sequence). This CDR3 contains 13 residues.

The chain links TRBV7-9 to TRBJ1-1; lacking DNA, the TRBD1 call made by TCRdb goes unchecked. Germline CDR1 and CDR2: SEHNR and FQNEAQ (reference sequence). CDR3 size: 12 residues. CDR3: CASSLRATEAFF.

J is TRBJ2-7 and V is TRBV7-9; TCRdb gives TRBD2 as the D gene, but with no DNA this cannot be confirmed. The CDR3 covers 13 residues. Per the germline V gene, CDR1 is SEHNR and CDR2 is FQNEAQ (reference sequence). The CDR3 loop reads CASKTSGMGEQYF.

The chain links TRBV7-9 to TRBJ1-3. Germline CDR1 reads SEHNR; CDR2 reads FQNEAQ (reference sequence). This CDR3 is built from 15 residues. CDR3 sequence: CASRSIGTTGNTIYF. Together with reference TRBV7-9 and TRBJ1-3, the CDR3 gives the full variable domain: DTGVSQNPRHKITKRGQNVTFRCDPISEHNRLYWYRQTLGQGPEFLTYFQNEAQLEKSRLLSDRFSAERPKGSFSTLEIQRTEQGDSAMYLCASRSIGTTGNTIYFGEGSWLTVV.

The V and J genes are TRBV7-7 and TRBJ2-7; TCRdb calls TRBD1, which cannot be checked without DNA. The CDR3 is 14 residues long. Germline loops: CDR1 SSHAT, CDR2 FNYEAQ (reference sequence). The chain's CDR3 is CASSHGTGTYEQYF. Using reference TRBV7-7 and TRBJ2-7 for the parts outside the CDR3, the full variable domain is GAGVSQSPRYKVTKRGQDVTLRCDPISSHATLYWYQQALGQGPEFLTYFNYEAQPDKSGLPSDRFSAERPEGSISTLTIQRTEQRDSAMYRCASSHGTGTYEQYFGPGTRLTVT.

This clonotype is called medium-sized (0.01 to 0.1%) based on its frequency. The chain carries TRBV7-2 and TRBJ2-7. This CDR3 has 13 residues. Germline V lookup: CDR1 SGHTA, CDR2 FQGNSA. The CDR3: CASSLAGVYEQYF.

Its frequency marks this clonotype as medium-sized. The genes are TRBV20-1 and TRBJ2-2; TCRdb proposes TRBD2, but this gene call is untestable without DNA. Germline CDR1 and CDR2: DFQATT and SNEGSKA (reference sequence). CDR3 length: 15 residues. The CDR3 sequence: CSARDHGRDTGELFF.

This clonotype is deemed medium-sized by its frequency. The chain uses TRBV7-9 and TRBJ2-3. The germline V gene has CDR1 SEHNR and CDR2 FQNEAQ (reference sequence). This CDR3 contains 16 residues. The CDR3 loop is CASSQDRLPSTDTQYF.

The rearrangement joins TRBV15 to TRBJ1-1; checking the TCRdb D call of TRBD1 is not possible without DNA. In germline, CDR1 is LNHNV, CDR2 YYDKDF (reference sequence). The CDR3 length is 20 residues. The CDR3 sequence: CATSSRGTGDSEWLRAEAFF.

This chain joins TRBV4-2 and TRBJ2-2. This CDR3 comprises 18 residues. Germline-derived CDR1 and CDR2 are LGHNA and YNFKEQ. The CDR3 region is CASSQEVVGIANTGELFF.

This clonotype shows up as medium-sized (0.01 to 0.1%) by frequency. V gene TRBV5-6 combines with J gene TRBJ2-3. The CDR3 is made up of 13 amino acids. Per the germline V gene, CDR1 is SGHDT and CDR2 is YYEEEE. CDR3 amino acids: CASKGSSTDTQYF.

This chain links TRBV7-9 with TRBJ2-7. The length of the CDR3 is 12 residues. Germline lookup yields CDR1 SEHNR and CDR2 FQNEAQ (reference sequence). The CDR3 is CASSSDGYEQYF.

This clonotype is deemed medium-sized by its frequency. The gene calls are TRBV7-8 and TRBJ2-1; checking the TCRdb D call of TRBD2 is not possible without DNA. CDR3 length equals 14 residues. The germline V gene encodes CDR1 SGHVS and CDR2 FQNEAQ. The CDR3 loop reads CASSPGLAGNEQFF.

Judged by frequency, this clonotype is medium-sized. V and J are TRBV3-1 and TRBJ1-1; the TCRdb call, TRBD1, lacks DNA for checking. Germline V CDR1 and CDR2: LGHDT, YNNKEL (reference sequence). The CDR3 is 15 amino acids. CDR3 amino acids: CASSQGTGGYTEAFF.

CDR3 protein: CASSQVGQGYEQFF. The chain combines TRBV14 with TRBJ2-1; with no DNA, the TCRdb D assignment of TRBD1 cannot be verified. Germline V gene sequence: CDR1 SGHDN, CDR2 FVKESK. The CDR3 runs 14 residues.

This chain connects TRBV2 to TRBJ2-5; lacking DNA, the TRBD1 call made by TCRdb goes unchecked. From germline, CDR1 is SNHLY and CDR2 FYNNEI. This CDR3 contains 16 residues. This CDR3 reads CASTPGRGQRRETQYF.

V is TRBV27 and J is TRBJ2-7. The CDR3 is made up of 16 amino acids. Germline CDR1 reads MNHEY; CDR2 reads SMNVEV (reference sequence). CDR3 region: CASSLKWSLYKLEQYF.

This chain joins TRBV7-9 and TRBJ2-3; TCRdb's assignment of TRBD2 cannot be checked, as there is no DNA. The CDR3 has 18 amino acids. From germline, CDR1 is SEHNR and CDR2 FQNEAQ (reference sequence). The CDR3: CASSFLRPGLAGGYTQYF.

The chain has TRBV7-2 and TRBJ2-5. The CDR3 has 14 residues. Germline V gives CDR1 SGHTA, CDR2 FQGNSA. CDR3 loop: CASSLEQGLETQYF. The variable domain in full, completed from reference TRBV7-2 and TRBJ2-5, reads GAGVSQSPSNKVTEKGKDVELRCDPISGHTALYWYRQSLGQGLEFLIYFQGNSAPDKSGLPSDRFSAERTGGSVSTLTIQRTQQEDSAVYLCASSLEQGLETQYFGPGTRLLVL.

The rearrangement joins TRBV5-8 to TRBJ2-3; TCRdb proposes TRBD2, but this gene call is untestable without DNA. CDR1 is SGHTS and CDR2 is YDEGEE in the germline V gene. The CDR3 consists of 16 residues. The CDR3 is CASSLEREPRTDTQYF.

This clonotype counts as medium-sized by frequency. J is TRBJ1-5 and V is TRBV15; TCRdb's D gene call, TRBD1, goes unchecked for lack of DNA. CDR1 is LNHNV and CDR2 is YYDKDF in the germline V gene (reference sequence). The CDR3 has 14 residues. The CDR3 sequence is CATSPNRVGQPQHF. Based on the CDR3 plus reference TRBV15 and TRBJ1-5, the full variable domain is DAMVIQNPRYQVTQFGKPVTLSCSQTLNHNVMYWYQQKSSQAPKLLFHYYDKDFNNEADTPDNFQSRRPNTSFCFLDIRSPGLGDTAMYLCATSPNRVGQPQHFGDGTRLSIL.